The entry that follows covers one T cell receptor beta chain sequence. No antigen is known for it. In germline, CDR1 is MNHEY, CDR2 SMNVEV (reference sequence). The trim removed 9 bases at V and 11 bases at J, leaving 14 bases unmatched. The CDR3 extends over 14 amino acids. Sequencing used immunoSEQ multiplex PCR; TCRdb keeps in-frame clones, though not all of them. The data show around 99,000 clones, 75% to 95% seen once. This entry comes from a study of T cell responses to AZD1222 COVID-19 vaccine. Study results and caveats: Donors, mostly white British, included more females; clonal diversity was possibly underestimated. There were vaccine-associated CD4 TCRs across spike, dominant at 160-218 and 743-854.

Samples with a second dose at about 4 or about 12 weeks were pooled together. This sequence originates from an adult who received the AZD1222 COVID-19 vaccine. The sample consisted of peripheral blood, taken 28 days after the second AZD1222 dose. The chain uses TRBV27 and TRBJ1-4, with 8 bases identical to TRBD1. This CDR3 is CASSRGAGGGKLFF. The CDR3 DNA reads TGTGCCAGTTCCAGGGGGGCAGGGGGCGGGAAACTGTTTTTT.